The source of this TCR beta chain is a study of early T cells in non-severe SARS-CoV-2 infection. The library protocol tagged individual cDNA molecules with unique molecular identifiers. TCRdb recomputed calls from the 5' RACE reads with MiXCR, one row per CDR3 protein. The sample lists roughly 40,000 distinct CDR3 sequences, 9% to 15% occurring once. Per germline, CDR1 SGHRS and CDR2 YFSETQ. The CDR3 spans 16 residues. After removal of 3 bases from V and 3 bases from J, the junction contained 6 bases not matched to a gene. The source material was whole blood. The V and J genes are TRBV5-1 and TRBJ2-4; 10 nucleotides align to TRBD2. The clonotype comes from an adult who was a healthcare worker with PCR-confirmed SARS-CoV-2 infection or an uninfected control (not recorded which). The CDR3 loop is CASSSGLAEGKNIQYF. CDR3 DNA sequence: TGCGCCAGCAGCTCCGGACTAGCGGAAGGCAAAAACATTCAGTACTTC.